This T cell receptor (beta chain) comes out of a study of type 1 regulatory T cells. Overall study: This in vitro CD4 product, T-allo10, is enriched for Tr1 cells and alloantigen-specific.

Details on this clonotype: Its antigen is unknown.

Germline values: CDR1 SGHRS, CDR2 YFSETQ. Trimming left V 7 bases short and J 6 bases short, with 8 bases between. The CDR3 runs 11 residues. TCRdb processed the reads anew with MiXCR; each CDR3 protein has one entry. Of tens of thousands of distinct CDR3 sequences in the sample, more than 45% were seen once. General study findings and limits: Tr1 cells had a more restricted TCR repertoire than non-Tr1 cells.

This clonotype originated in a human donor in good health. This chain connects TRBV5-1 to TRBJ2-1; no reliable D call. The sequenced material came from cultured non-Tr1 T cells, either the whole culture or a sorted T cell fraction (not recorded which). In DNA form, the CDR3 reads TGCGCCAGCGGTGACTTCAATGAGCAGTTCTTC. Translating it yields CASGDFNEQFF.